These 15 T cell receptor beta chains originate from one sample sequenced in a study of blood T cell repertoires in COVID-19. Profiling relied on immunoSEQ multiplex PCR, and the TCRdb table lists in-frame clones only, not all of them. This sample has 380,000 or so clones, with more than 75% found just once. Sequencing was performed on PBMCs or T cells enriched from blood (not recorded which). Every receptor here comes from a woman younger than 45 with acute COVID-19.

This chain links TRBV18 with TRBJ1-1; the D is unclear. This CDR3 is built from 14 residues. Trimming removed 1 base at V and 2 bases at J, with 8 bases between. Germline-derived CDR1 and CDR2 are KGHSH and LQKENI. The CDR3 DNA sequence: TGTGCCAGCTCACCACTGCGGGGAAACACTGAAGCTTTCTTT. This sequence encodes CASSPLRGNTEAFF.

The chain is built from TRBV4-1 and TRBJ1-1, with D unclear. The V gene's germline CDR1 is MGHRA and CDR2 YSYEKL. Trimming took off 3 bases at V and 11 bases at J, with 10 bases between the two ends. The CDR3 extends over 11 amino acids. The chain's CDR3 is CASSQKRAAFF. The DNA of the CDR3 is TGCGCCAGCAGCCAGAAGCGCGCGGCTTTCTTT.

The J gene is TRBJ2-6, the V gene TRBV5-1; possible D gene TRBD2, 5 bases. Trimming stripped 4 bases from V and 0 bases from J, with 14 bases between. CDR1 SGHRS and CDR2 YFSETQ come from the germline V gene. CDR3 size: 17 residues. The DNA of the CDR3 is TGCGCCAGCAGCACGCCGACGGGGTTCTCTGGGGCCAACGTCCTGACTTTC. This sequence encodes CASSTPTGFSGANVLTF.

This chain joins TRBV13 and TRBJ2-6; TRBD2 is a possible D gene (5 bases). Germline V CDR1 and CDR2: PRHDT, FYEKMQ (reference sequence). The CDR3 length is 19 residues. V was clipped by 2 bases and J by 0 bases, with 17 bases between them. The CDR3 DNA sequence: TGTGCCAGCAGCTTAACCTCACTAGGCCGATACTCTGGGGCCAACGTCCTGACTTTC. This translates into CASSLTSLGRYSGANVLTF.

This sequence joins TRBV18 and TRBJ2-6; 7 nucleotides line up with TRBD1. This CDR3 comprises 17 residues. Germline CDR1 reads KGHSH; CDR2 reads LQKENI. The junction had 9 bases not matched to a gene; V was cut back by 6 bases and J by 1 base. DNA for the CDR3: TGTGCCAGCTCTCTCTTCGGACAGGCTTCTGGGGCCAACGTCCTGACTTTC. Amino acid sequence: CASSLFGQASGANVLTF.

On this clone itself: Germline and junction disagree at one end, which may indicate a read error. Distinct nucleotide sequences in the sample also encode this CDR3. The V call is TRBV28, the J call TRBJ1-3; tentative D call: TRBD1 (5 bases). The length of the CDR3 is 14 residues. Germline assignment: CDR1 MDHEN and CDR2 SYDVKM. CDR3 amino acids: CASSLRGDGNTIYF. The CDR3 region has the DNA TGTGCCAGTAGTTTACGGGGGGATGGAAACACCATATATTTT.

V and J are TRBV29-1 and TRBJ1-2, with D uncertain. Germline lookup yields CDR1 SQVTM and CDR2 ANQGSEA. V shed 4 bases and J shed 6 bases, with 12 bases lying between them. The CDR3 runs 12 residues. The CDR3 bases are TGCAGCGTTGGAGGGCAAAACCATGGCTACACCTTC. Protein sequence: CSVGGQNHGYTF.

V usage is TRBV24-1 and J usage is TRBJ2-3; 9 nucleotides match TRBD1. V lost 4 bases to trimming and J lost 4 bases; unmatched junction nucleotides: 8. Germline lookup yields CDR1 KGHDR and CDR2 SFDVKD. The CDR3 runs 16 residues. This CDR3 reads CATSEAGTGSADTQYF. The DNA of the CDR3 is TGTGCCACCAGTGAAGCCGGGACAGGGTCCGCAGATACGCAGTATTTT.

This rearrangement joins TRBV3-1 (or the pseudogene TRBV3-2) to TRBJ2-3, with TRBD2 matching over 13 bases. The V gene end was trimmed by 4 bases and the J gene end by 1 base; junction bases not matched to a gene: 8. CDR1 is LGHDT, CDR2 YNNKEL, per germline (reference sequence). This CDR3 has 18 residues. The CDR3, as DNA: TGTGCCAGCAGCCTAACTAGCGGGGGGGTCCGGGGCACAGATACGCAGTATTTT. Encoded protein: CASSLTSGGVRGTDTQYF.

This chain's CDR3 is CASTRTANYGYTF. The CDR3 region has the DNA TGTGCCAGCACAAGGACAGCGAACTATGGCTACACCTTC. The chain couples TRBV2 to TRBJ1-2, with D maybe TRBD1 (6 bases). This CDR3 region has 13 residues. With 7 bases removed from V and 2 bases from J, the gap between germline ends came to 11 bases. CDR1 SNHLY and CDR2 FYNNEI come from the germline V gene.

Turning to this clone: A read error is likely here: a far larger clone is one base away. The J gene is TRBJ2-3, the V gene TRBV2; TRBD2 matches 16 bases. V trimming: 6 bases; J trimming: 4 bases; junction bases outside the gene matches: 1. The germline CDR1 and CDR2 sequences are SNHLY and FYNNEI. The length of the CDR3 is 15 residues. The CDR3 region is CASRGLAGGADTQYF. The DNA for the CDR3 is TGTGCCAGCAGGGGACTAGCGGGGGGGGCAGATACGCAGTATTTT. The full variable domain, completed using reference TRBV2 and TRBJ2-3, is EPEVTQTPSHQVTQMGQEVILRCVPISNHLYFYWYRQILGQKVEFLVSFYNNEISEKSEIFDDQFSVERPDGSNFTLKIRSTKLEDSAMYFCASRGLAGGADTQYFGPGTRLTVL.

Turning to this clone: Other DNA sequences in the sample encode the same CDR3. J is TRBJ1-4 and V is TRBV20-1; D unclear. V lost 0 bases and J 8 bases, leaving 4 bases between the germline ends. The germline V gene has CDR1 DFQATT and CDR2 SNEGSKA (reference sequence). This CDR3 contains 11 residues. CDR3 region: CSARDREKLFF. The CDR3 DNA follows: TGCAGTGCTAGAGACAGGGAAAAACTGTTTTTT.

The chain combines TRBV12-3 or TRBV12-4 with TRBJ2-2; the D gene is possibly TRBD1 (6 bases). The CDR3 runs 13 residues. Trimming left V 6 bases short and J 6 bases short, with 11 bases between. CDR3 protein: CASRIQGPGELFF. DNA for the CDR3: TGTGCCAGCAGGATACAGGGTCCCGGGGAGCTGTTTTTT.

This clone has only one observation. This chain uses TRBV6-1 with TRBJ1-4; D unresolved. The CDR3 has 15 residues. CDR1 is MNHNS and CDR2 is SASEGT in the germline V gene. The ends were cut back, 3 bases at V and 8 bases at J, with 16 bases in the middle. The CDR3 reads CASSESLGDGEKLFF. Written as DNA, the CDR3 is TGTGCCAGCAGTGAGTCCCTCGGGGATGGAGAAAAACTGTTTTTT.

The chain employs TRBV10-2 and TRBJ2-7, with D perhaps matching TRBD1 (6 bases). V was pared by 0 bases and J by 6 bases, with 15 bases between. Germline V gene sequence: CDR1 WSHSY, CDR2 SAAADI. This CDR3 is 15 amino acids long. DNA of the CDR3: TGCGCCAGCAGTGAGTCCGGCAGGGGCCGGCTCGAGCAGTACTTC. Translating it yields CASSESGRGRLEQYF.